The clone carrying this TCR beta chain was seen more than once but under ten times. The data were obtained in a study of patients and donors after allogeneic stem cell transplantation. A single record per CDR3 protein comes from TCRdb applying MiXCR to the RT-PCR reads. The repertoire includes 920,000 or so distinct CDR3 sequences, approximately 18% of them detected once, and 5% to 7.5% sits in the top ten. Between the trimmed V and J ends, which lost 1 base and 3 bases, there was a span of 12 bases. Germline V gene lookup returns CDR1 SGHTA and CDR2 FQGTGA. The CDR3 runs 15 residues. The sequenced material came from blood, either unsorted or a sorted T cell fraction (not recorded which). The J gene is TRBJ1-1, the V gene TRBV7-3; TRBD1 might be the D (6 bases). The source is a human donor who was either an allogeneic HSCT recipient or a stem cell or donor lymphocyte infusion donor (not recorded which). It is not recorded whose cells these are; they may come from a transplant donor. In nucleotides, the CDR3 is TGTGCCAGCAGCTTAAGCACAGGGAGTGACACTGAAGCTTTCTTT. Residues: CASSLSTGSDTEAFF.